Below, 13 T cell receptor beta chains from the same sample are listed, as sequenced in a study of CD8 T cells in Susac syndrome (dated by TCRdb to the late 2010s). The receptor library was made with the immunoSEQ multiplex PCR assay. RNA was extracted with the RNeasy kit and 0.5 to 1 ug was reverse transcribed using random hexamers. In TCRdb, the public reads were trimmed at Q25 with fastp and aligned with MiXCR, with productive beta chains retained. Each CDR3 protein appears once, grouped with its most common genes and DNA. The sample profile shows 150,000 or so distinct CDR3 sequences; just under 95% of them were found once. The ten largest make up roughly 0.13% of the sample. The sample taken for sequencing was CD4+ T cells from PBMCs. These receptors were taken from a human donor in good health.

The rearrangement joins TRBV28 to TRBJ1-5; no firm D call. Germline V lookup: CDR1 MDHEN, CDR2 SYDVKM. V lost 6 bases, J lost 7 bases, and 10 bases lay in between. The CDR3 loop spans 12 amino acids. CDR3 loop: CASRFTGQPQHF. CDR3 coding DNA: TGTGCCAGCAGGTTCACCGGACAGCCCCAGCATTTT.

The J gene is TRBJ1-6, the V gene TRBV12-3 or TRBV12-4, with TRBD1 as a possible D gene (5 bases). The V end was cut by 3 bases, the J end by 11 bases, with 17 bases between. The length of the CDR3 is 15 residues. Written as DNA, the CDR3 is TGTGCCAGCAGTTTTCCCCCCTCCGGGGGTACACCCCTCCACTTT. The encoded protein is CASSFPPSGGTPLHF.

The rearrangement joins TRBV30 to TRBJ2-7; D may be TRBD2 (5 bases). The germline gives CDR1 GTSNPN, CDR2 SVGIG (reference sequence). Deletions cut 3 bases from V and 3 bases from J, with 6 bases between. This CDR3 spans 11 amino acids. CDR3 sequence reads: CAWRDFYEQYF. The CDR3, as DNA: TGTGCCTGGAGGGACTTCTACGAGCAGTACTTC.

The gene calls are TRBV2 and TRBJ1-2; D is uncertain. Looked up from germline, CDR1 is SNHLY and CDR2 is FYNNEI. Trimming took off 4 bases at V and 8 bases at J, with 11 bases between the two ends. The CDR3 covers 12 residues. The CDR3 region is CASSVREPGYTF. For the CDR3, the DNA is TGTGCCAGCAGTGTGAGGGAGCCCGGCTACACCTTC.

The genes are TRBV29-1 and TRBJ1-1; 8 positions agree with TRBD1. CDR1 SQVTM and CDR2 ANQGSEA come from the germline V gene. The CDR3 spans 13 residues. V lost 6 bases and J lost 6; bases outside the gene matches: 9. CDR3: CSVPGTGRSEAFF. In DNA, the CDR3 is TGCAGCGTACCCGGGACAGGAAGGTCTGAAGCTTTCTTT. Full variable domain (rest looked up from reference TRBV29-1 and TRBJ1-1): SAVISQKPSRDICQRGTSLTIQCQVDSQVTMMFWYRQQPGQSLTLIATANQGSEATYESGFVIDKFPISRPNLTFSTLTVSNMSPEDSSIYLCSVPGTGRSEAFFGQGTRLTVV.

The chain combines TRBV29-1 with TRBJ1-5; perhaps TRBD1 as D (6 bases). The germline V and J ends were trimmed by 4 bases and 5 bases, with 9 bases remaining between them. CDR3 length equals 12 residues. CDR1 is SQVTM, CDR2 ANQGSEA, per germline. The CDR3 here is CSVGEGDQPQHF. CDR3 nucleotides: TGCAGCGTTGGGGAGGGGGATCAGCCCCAGCATTTT.

This chain joins TRBV27 and TRBJ1-4; D possibly corresponds to TRBD1 (5 bases). The CDR3 is made up of 14 amino acids. Trimming took off 1 base at V and 8 bases at J, with 11 bases between the two ends. Looked up from germline, CDR1 is MNHEY and CDR2 is SMNVEV (reference sequence). DNA for the CDR3: TGTGCCAGCAGTTTATACCAGGGACCAGAAAAACTGTTTTTT. It encodes CASSLYQGPEKLFF.

The chain recombines TRBV3-1 with TRBJ2-2; D gene unclear. CDR1 is LGHDT, CDR2 YNNKEL, per germline (reference sequence). Trimming left V 1 base short and J 8 bases short, with 5 bases between. The CDR3 loop spans 12 amino acids. In DNA form, the CDR3 reads TGTGCCAGCAGCCAAGGGCCTGGGGAGCTGTTTTTT. It yields the protein CASSQGPGELFF. The full variable domain, completed using reference TRBV3-1 and TRBJ2-2, is DTAVSQTPKYLVTQMGNDKSIKCEQNLGHDTMYWYKQDSKKFLKIMFSYNNKELIINETVPNRFSPKSPDKAHLNLHINSLELGDSAVYFCASSQGPGELFFGEGSRLTVL.

The rearrangement links TRBV15 to TRBJ2-3; D gene uncertain. Trimming shortened V by 1 base and J by 2 bases, and 10 bases separated the two germline ends. The CDR3 consists of 15 residues. Germline lookup yields CDR1 LNHNV and CDR2 YYDKDF (reference sequence). The CDR3 here is CATSRGYGSTDTQYF. The CDR3 bases are TGTGCCACCAGCAGAGGGTATGGATCCACAGATACGCAGTATTTT.

This chain joins TRBV24-1 and TRBJ1-2, with D uncertain. Trimming removed 3 bases at V and 8 bases at J, with 18 bases between. Per germline, CDR1 KGHDR and CDR2 SFDVKD. This CDR3 region has 15 residues. DNA for the CDR3: TGTGCCACCAGTGATGCCTCGACTCCCCGGTACGGCTACACCTTC. It specifies CATSDASTPRYGYTF.

The chain uses TRBV3-1 and TRBJ2-5; TRBD1 might be the D (7 bases). CDR1 and CDR2 from the germline V gene are LGHDT and YNNKEL (reference sequence). The V end was cut by 4 bases, the J end by 5 bases, with 14 bases between. The CDR3 totals 14 residues. The CDR3 DNA reads as TGTGCCAGCAGCCTCCAGGGGGGAGCGGAGACCCAGTACTTC. Translation gives CASSLQGGAETQYF.

The chain combines TRBV29-1 with TRBJ1-1; D possibly corresponds to TRBD1 (6 bases). Trimming took 5 bases from V and 4 from J, leaving 17 bases between them. The germline CDR1 and CDR2 sequences are SQVTM and ANQGSEA. The CDR3 sequence is 14 residues long. CDR3 sequence: CSVQSGASFTEAFF. In DNA, the CDR3 is TGCAGCGTTCAATCGGGGGCTTCCTTCACTGAAGCTTTCTTT.

The chain couples TRBV15 to TRBJ1-2, with D unclear. The CDR3 extends over 14 amino acids. Germline lookup yields CDR1 LNHNV and CDR2 YYDKDF (reference sequence). Trimming stripped 0 bases from V and 6 bases from J, with 11 bases between. The chain's CDR3 is CATSRDLTADGYTF. The CDR3 DNA reads as TGTGCCACCAGCAGAGATCTAACAGCCGATGGCTACACCTTC.